This TCR beta chain is from a study of blood T cell repertoires in COVID-19. About the research overall: Sites in the United States, Italy and Spain provided acute and convalescent COVID-19 samples. Sample material is recorded as cDNA or gDNA derived from T cells, B-cell-depleted T cells, or PBMCs.

Authors' data handling: Amplification with reference gene primers provided the estimates of nucleated cell counts. Data came from immunoSEQ multiplex PCR; TCRdb stores just in-frame clones and leaves some out. The V and J calls and clone size come from that table; D and trimming were worked out from the DNA. The sample shows approximately 100,000 clones, around 78% of them seen only once. CDR1 is SGHKS and CDR2 is YYEKEE in the germline V gene (reference sequence). This CDR3 is built from 12 residues. Between the trimmed V and J ends, which lost 0 bases and 7 bases, there was a span of 8 bases. Patients at the Seattle site were enrolled during active infection and followed longitudinally.

The sample was peripheral blood. The receptor was derived from a man older than 75 with COVID-19, enrolled during active disease. The chain uses TRBV5-5 and TRBJ2-7; D is unclear. This CDR3 reads CASSLALTEQYF. The CDR3 DNA is TGTGCCAGCAGCTTGGCCCTGACAGAGCAGTACTTC.